This T cell receptor beta chain was sequenced during a study of cytomegalovirus exposure and HLA in healthy donors (TCRdb year 2017). At the level of the whole study: In an earlier analysis of 450 to 750 of the donors, approximately 300 Gb of sequence data and roughly 100 million unique TCR beta sequences from roughly 180 million T cells were reported. Donor age, sex, ethnicity and CMV serostatus were compiled together with the repertoire data. In the later analysis, no new phenotypic data were used to find candidate immune exposures; instead, reliance was placed on TCR beta sequences and their occurrence across donors. The study used immunosequencing to profile the T cell repertoires of more than 650 subjects and linked those repertoires to cytomegalovirus serostatus. A handful of DR-DQ haplotypes were handled as single units for association and clustering because linkage in the cohort was strong. HLA typing covered class I and class II loci at four-digit resolution. The study was designed to test whether signatures of past pathogen exposure could be identified by cataloging public T cell receptors. The number of donors typed differed by locus, with about 629-630 for A, B, C, DRB1 and DQB1, roughly 520 for DQA1, over 600 for DPA1, and 400 to 490 for DPB1. An earlier analysis of several hundred of the donors used high-throughput TCR beta sequencing to judge whether each TCR beta V gene segment behaved as functional or pseudogenic. Approximately 300 gigabases of sequencing data and 78 million or so unique TCR sequences were included in an early release covering about 700 HLA-typed donors. All discovery cohort repertoires had been generated using a single sequencing platform. A separate validation cohort of roughly 130 different subjects was used in addition to the roughly 700-subject first cohort. Among about 410 genotyped donors of the cohort, an average of roughly 230,000 unique TCR beta nucleotide sequences was sequenced per donor, of which 15% to 20% were non-productive. A later analysis re-analyzed previously published TCR beta repertoires from 500 to 700 donors and added high-resolution HLA genotyping to study TCR occurrence patterns. High-throughput TCR immunosequencing, statistical association of individual TCRs with disease status, and machine learning were combined to predict cytomegalovirus infection status. The genetic ancestry cluster associated with self-reported Caucasian donors included 81% of the approximately 410 genotyped donors. A later genetic analysis took genome-wide SNP genotypes for 398 of the 666 donors and used that subset as a discovery cohort.

A word on this clone: The antigen it recognizes is unknown.

The paper as a whole reports these results and caveats: The authors suggested that the approach could potentially be generalized to other disease states and immunological phenotypes. Because HLA typing was missing for some donors at each locus, association tests included only the typed subset. Most CMV-associated TCR beta chains appeared to be HLA-restricted in a later analysis, and the HLA associations seemed to be driven largely by CMV exposure. The presence/absence analyses assumed that sequencing depth was roughly uniform across donors, and that assumption may not be true. Linkage disequilibrium might explain the correlated functional status among segregating V segments, but an unknown experimental factor could not be ruled out. A few of the identified cytomegalovirus-associated TCR beta chains were confirmed in vitro to be specific for cytomegalovirus antigens. The classifier was reported to diagnose cytomegalovirus status with high specificity and sensitivity in both the original cohort and the validation cohort. Only TCR beta chains were sequenced in this cohort, and the absence of alpha or paired-chain data limited detectable features. A total of roughly 160 TCR beta chains were listed by the study as associated with cytomegalovirus. In a later analysis, HLA-associated TCR beta chains showed more clonal expansion and lower generation probabilities than non-associated chains that were equally common. Assigning TCR associations to individual alleles was difficult when HLA alleles, especially DR and DQ, strongly co-occurred. Most TCR sequences were observed very rarely across donors, whereas some public TCRs were present in many individuals. Because counts were too low, roughly 17 rarely observed V segments, including chromosome 9 orphons, were left out of the earlier analysis of 587 of the donors. For the cohort, immune exposure information was limited to CMV serostatus. A later analysis reported that several top co-occurrence clusters appeared linked to parvovirus B19, influenza, CMV and Epstein-Barr virus. In an earlier analysis of under 600 of the donors, most TCR beta V segments were observed in productive rearrangements about 87% or about 30% of the time, broadly matching IMGT annotations. Specific HLA alleles were associated with more than 15,000 TCR beta sequences at a false discovery rate of 0.05 in a later analysis. According to a later analysis, TCR association rates differed among HLA loci, with DRB1 alleles showing the most associated TCRs and HLA-C alleles showing the fewest. An association between a missense DCLRE1C variant and V-gene and J-gene trimming of TCR beta chains was found in a later genetic analysis and replicated in an independent cohort. A cluster of highly shared sequence variants was judged likely to be a technical artifact of the sequencing pipeline. Because the 87-base-pair reads could not distinguish some IMGT-functional V segments, including TRBV6-2 and TRBV6-3, those segments were excluded. Compared with the approximately 670-donor mean, donors in an Asian-associated ancestry cluster had fewer N-insertions in productive TCRs, according to a later genetic analysis. A further reported finding was that TCR beta sequences accurately predicted the HLA-A and HLA-B alleles for most subjects in the first cohort.

Spanning cysteine to phenylalanine, the CDR3 consists of 18 amino acids. The read is trimmed to its CDR3 DNA, 54 bases read in frame from base 1. The germline V gene provides CDR1 SGHTA and CDR2 FQGTGA. V trim: 5 bases; J trim: 2 bases; unmatched bases: 16. Library preparation employed the immunoSEQ multiplex PCR assay. For the multiplex PCR, a mixture combining 60 forward primers for TCR Vbeta segments and 13 reverse primers for TCR Jbeta segments was used. Amplification of the CDR3 region of rearranged TCR beta genes was performed with a multiplex PCR assay on genomic DNA. The amplified TCR beta libraries were sequenced on the Illumina HiSeq System as 87-base-pair reads. The paper's data handling went like this. A later analysis counted approximately 74 million unique TCR beta chains across the 650 to 800 repertoires, and about 10 million of these chains were shared by at least two donors. Raw reads were error-corrected and collapsed into unique sequences by a nearest-neighbor algorithm in which closely related sequences were merged to remove PCR and sequencing errors. Alignment of CDR3 sequences to IMGT reference sequences was used to assign V, D and J gene segments. For a sequence to be retained, a match of at least six nucleotides to both a V gene segment and a J gene segment was required. Rearrangements were classified as productive when the CDR3 lacked stop codons and remained in frame with V and J, and all other rearrangements were classified as non-productive. Following IMGT convention, CDR3 was defined as the stretch from the second conserved V-encoded cysteine up to the conserved J-encoded phenylalanine. In an earlier analysis of approximately 590 of the donors, sequences lacking an unambiguous match to a single V gene segment were excluded. An earlier analysis of fewer than 750 of the donors called V segments functional above 56.7% productive rearrangements and segregating when the between-donor standard deviation exceeded 5%. A statistical classification framework was built for diagnosing cytomegalovirus status from the catalog of TCR beta chain sequences. In a later analysis, TCR nucleotide sequences were compared against IMGT/GENE-DB human TR gene sequences so that V and J genes could be assigned. In a later analysis, CDR3 sequences and most-parsimonious VDJ recombination scenarios were assigned using the TCRdist pipeline. In a later analysis, each TCR beta chain was defined by its CDR3 amino acid sequence together with its V-gene family, and reads lacking a unique V-gene family were excluded. As a way to deal with suspected cross-contamination and a sequencing artifact, a later analysis dropped approximately 590 nucleotide sequences that were highly shared and had low generation probability. In a later analysis, a clonal expansion index for each public chain was calculated from normalized within-repertoire ranks of inferred template counts. In a later analysis, generation probabilities were computed using a VDJ recombination model fitted to out-of-frame rearrangements, and the results were checked against IGoR. In a later analysis, hypergeometric tests were used to score TCR-TCR, TCR-HLA and TCR-CMV co-occurrence, with a repertoire-size bias correction applied to TCR pairs. False discovery rates were estimated in a later analysis by permuting HLA or CMV assignments 20 times. In a later analysis, co-occurring TCRs were grouped using DBSCAN, and TCRdist sequence similarity was added for clustering within HLA-allele-positive subsets. Repertoires with fewer than 30,000 or more than 120,000 public chains, plus five repertoires with anomalous nucleotide sharing, were excluded from co-occurrence clustering. TCRdb mirrors the immuneACCESS table, restricted to in-frame sequences. Some clones are absent from its copies; in checked studies, under half trace to an unresolved V gene, and the reason for the others is unknown. V and J calls and clone size are those listed in that table; D and trimming were worked out from the DNA. This sample's records show roughly 46,000 clones. The top ten clones comprise less than 1.2% of the sample.

The cohort consisted of some 670 healthy bone marrow donors. At the time of sampling, all cohort members were nominally healthy, though unrecorded immune exposures were likely present. The donor tested CMV seronegative and was one of the 352 seronegative cohort members. Each donor provided a peripheral blood sample, and peripheral blood mononuclear cells were used for TCR beta sequencing. The Qiagen DNeasy Blood Extraction Kit was used to extract genomic DNA from the blood cell samples. Material for sequencing was PBMCs. The sequence was collected from a middle-aged woman in good health and CMV-seronegative. The receptor chain draws on TRBV7-3 and TRBJ2-3; TRBD1 matches 7 bases in the middle. This receptor carries the CDR3 CASSSGGTVRQNTDTQYF. The DNA sequence is TGTGCCAGCAGCAGTGGTGGGACAGTCAGGCAGAACACAGATACGCAGTATTTT.